Below, 6 T cell receptor beta chains from the same sample are listed, as sequenced in a study of identical twins. TCRdb itself ran the 5' RACE reads through MiXCR, one entry per CDR3 protein. Here the sample spans around 510,000 distinct CDR3 sequences, roughly an eighth being singletons. These data also featured in a second study, about yellow fever vaccine responses in identical twins.

Sequencing used CD4+ T cells sorted from blood. These receptors were obtained from a woman younger than 30 in good health.

CDR3 sequence (DNA): TGTGCCAGCAGCGGGACAGGGAGCTATGGCTACACCTTC. It codes for CASSGTGSYGYTF. The chain combines TRBV9 with TRBJ1-2; 8 bases agree with TRBD1. The germline CDR1 and CDR2 sequences are SGDLS and YYNGEE. The CDR3 is 13 amino acids. The ends lost 3 bases at V and 4 bases at J; junction bases unmatched: 2.

The chain uses TRBV5-5 and TRBJ2-7; tentatively, D is TRBD1 (5 bases). CDR1 is SGHKS and CDR2 is YYEKEE in the germline V gene (reference sequence). The CDR3 extends over 15 amino acids. V was trimmed by 0 bases and J by 3 bases, leaving 13 bases between them. The CDR3 reads CASSLDQGVFYEQYF. Here the CDR3 DNA reads TGTGCCAGCAGCTTGGACCAAGGGGTGTTCTACGAGCAGTACTTC.

The genes are TRBV28 and TRBJ2-7; D ambiguous. V shed 5 bases and J shed 3 bases, with 20 bases lying between them. Germline CDR1 MDHEN, CDR2 SYDVKM. The CDR3 consists of 16 residues. This chain's CDR3 is CASSDPQRQVIYEQYF. The CDR3 nucleotides are TGTGCCAGCAGTGATCCCCAACGGCAAGTAATCTACGAGCAGTACTTC.

This clonotype was counted only a few times. The chain links TRBV9 to TRBJ2-5; D may be TRBD2 (5 bases). The V and J ends lost 2 bases and 0 bases respectively, with 8 bases between them. Germline V gene sequence: CDR1 SGDLS, CDR2 YYNGEE. This CDR3 is built from 14 residues. CDR3 in DNA: TGTGCCAGCAGCGTCGGGGTTTACCAAGAGACCCAGTACTTC. Its protein product is CASSVGVYQETQYF.

This clonotype was seen repeatedly, ten times or more. The genes are TRBV5-1 and TRBJ2-1, with D unclear. The CDR3 runs to 13 residues. The germline V gene has CDR1 SGHRS and CDR2 YFSETQ. The ends were cut back, 1 base at V and 6 bases at J, with 8 bases in the middle. In DNA, the CDR3 is TGCGCCAGCAGCTTGTCTAAGGCCAATGAGCAGTTCTTC. Its translation is CASSLSKANEQFF.

There are a few counts of this clonotype. The rearrangement links TRBV6-2 or TRBV6-3 to TRBJ1-1; tentative D call: TRBD1 (5 bases). This CDR3 region has 14 residues. Trimming cost V 7 bases and J 4 bases, with 16 bases left between them. Per the germline V gene, CDR1 is MNHEY and CDR2 is SVGEGT. DNA of the CDR3: TGTGCCAGCAACCTGGGCGGAAGGGGCACTGAAGCTTTCTTT. This encodes CASNLGGRGTEAFF.